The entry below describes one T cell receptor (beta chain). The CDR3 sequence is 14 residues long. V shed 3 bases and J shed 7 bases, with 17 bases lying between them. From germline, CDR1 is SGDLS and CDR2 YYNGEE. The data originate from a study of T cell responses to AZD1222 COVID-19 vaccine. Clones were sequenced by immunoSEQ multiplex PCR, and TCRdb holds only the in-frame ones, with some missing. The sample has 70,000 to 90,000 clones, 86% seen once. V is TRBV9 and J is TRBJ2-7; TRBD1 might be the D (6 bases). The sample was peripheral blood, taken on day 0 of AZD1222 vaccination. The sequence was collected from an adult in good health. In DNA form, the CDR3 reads TGTGCCAGCAGCGCTACAGGGTTTTCGGGAGAGCAGTACTTC. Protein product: CASSATGFSGEQYF.